This TCR beta chain derives from a study of vaccination and CD4 T cells after COVID-19. Background on the study: Convalescent donors totaled six males and four females, including two who were Hispanic. Participants were given two doses of BNT162b2 or mRNA-1273 vaccine. At a median approximately 99 days (range 35 to 161) after diagnosis, post-COVID samples were drawn.

With regard to this clonotype: Its antigen remains unknown.

Germline CDR1 reads LGHNA; CDR2 reads YSLEER. The V end lost 0 bases, the J end lost 4 bases, and 12 bases lay between the germline ends. The CDR3 is 15 residues long. The Oncomine TCR Beta short-read assay sequenced DNA from cultured CD4+ T cells. MiXCR was run by TCRdb on the PCR reads, yielding one entry per CDR3 protein. The sample lists around 16,000 distinct CDR3 sequences, 55% to 75% occurring once. Treatment indicated: roughly 11-day PBMC culture with coronavirus spike peptide pools or control peptides (ViraFEST assay). Negative selection isolated the CD4+ T cells once the cells had been cultured for under 13 days.

The sequenced material came from CD4+ T cells from blood, cultured in vitro. The TCR originated in a human donor who had recovered from COVID-19. The chain combines TRBV4-3 with TRBJ1-1; D not resolved. In DNA form, the CDR3 reads TGCGCCAGCAGCCAAGATCCGACGTCCAGCACTGAAGCTTTCTTT. This translates into CASSQDPTSSTEAFF.